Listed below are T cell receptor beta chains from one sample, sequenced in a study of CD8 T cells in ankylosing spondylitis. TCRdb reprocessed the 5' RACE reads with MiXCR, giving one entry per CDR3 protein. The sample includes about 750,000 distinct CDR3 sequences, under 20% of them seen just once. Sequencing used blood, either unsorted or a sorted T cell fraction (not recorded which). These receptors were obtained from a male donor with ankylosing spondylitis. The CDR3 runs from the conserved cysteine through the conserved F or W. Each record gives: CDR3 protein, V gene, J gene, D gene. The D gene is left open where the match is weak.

CDR3: CATQLAGGETQYF; V: TRBV10-3; J: TRBJ2-5; D: TRBD2
CDR3: CASSFGGNEKLFF; V: TRBV12-3/TRBV12-4; J: TRBJ1-4; D: -
CDR3: CASTITGRNTEAFF; V: TRBV7-8; J: TRBJ1-1; D: -
CDR3: CASSYGGTRNGYTF; V: TRBV6-5; J: TRBJ1-2; D: -
CDR3: CSVGGGVEAFF; V: TRBV29-1; J: TRBJ1-1; D: -
CDR3: CATSAWGSYEQYF; V: TRBV7-9; J: TRBJ2-7; D: -
CDR3: CASRRTGEKLFF; V: TRBV6-5; J: TRBJ1-4; D: TRBD1
CDR3: CASSQVTSGRYEQYF; V: TRBV14; J: TRBJ2-7; D: TRBD2
CDR3: CSARALAGEQFF; V: TRBV20-1; J: TRBJ2-1; D: -
CDR3: CATSDLPRGQRNTEAFF; V: TRBV24-1; J: TRBJ1-1; D: TRBD1
CDR3: CASSLSANTGELFF; V: TRBV12-3/TRBV12-4; J: TRBJ2-2; D: -